The clone carrying this TCR beta chain was picked up a small number of times. This sample is drawn from a study of blood T cell repertoires in COVID-19. This table comes from immunoSEQ multiplex PCR, and its TCRdb copy is limited to in-frame clones, with some not included. The sample lists roughly 250,000 clones, about 82% seen once, with around 2% in the top ten. The specimen was PBMCs or T cells enriched from blood (not recorded which). This clonotype originated in a woman aged 45-65 years who had recovered from COVID-19.

Written as DNA, the CDR3 is TGTGCCAGTACCTCCTTGGTGGGGGGAACTACAGATACGCAGTATTTT. Translating gives CASTSLVGGTTDTQYF. The V call is TRBV19, the J call TRBJ2-3; D perhaps matches TRBD2 (6 bases). In germline, CDR1 is LNHDA, CDR2 SQIVND (reference sequence). V shed 7 bases and J shed 3 bases, with 20 bases lying between them. The CDR3 runs 16 residues.